What follows are 32 T cell receptor beta chains derived from one specimen sequenced in a study of cytomegalovirus exposure and HLA in healthy donors. It was with 60 Vbeta and 13 Jbeta primers that the PCR ran. Clones were read by immunoSEQ multiplex PCR, and TCRdb kept only the in-frame ones, dropping some. The data show 250,000 or so clones, roughly 84% seen once. The sequencing sample was made of PBMCs. These receptors all come from a human donor in good health.

This clone came up once. The chain links TRBV25-1 to TRBJ2-7; 7 bases match TRBD2. There are 13 residues in the CDR3. Germline CDR1 and CDR2: MGHDK and SYGVNS. The ends lost 3 bases at V and 5 bases at J; junction bases unmatched: 4. CDR3 bases: TGTGCCAGCAGTGATCGGGAGGTAAACGAGCAGTACTTC. It encodes CASSDREVNEQYF.

V usage is TRBV28 and J usage is TRBJ2-3; D is undetermined. V was trimmed by 2 bases and J by 2 bases, leaving 5 bases between them. The CDR3 runs 13 residues. Germline CDR1 and CDR2: MDHEN and SYDVKM. The CDR3 sequence: CASSLTATDTQYF. The CDR3 region has the DNA TGTGCCAGCAGTTTAACAGCCACAGATACGCAGTATTTT.

The chain couples TRBV18 to TRBJ2-5; a possible D gene is TRBD2 (6 bases). The CDR3 is 16 residues long. The V gene lost 3 bases and the J gene lost 2 bases, with 16 bases spanning the gap. Germline V lookup: CDR1 KGHSH, CDR2 LQKENI. Written as DNA, the CDR3 is TGTGCCAGCTCACCCCCCGGGGGTTTGGTGCAAGAGACCCAGTACTTC. Its protein is CASSPPGGLVQETQYF.

This chain connects TRBV11-3 to TRBJ2-7, with 8 bases identical to TRBD2. The CDR3 is made up of 14 amino acids. V was clipped by 6 bases and J by 4 bases; unmatched bases: 8. Germline V gene lookup returns CDR1 SGHNT and CDR2 YENEEA. The CDR3 protein is CASSPSGSSYEQYF. DNA for the CDR3: TGTGCCAGCAGTCCCAGCGGGAGTAGTTACGAGCAGTACTTC.

This chain connects TRBV6-5 to TRBJ1-1; unclear D gene. V was trimmed by 0 bases and J by 7 bases, leaving 9 bases between them. The germline CDR1 and CDR2 sequences are MNHEY and SVGAGI. The CDR3 runs to 13 residues. This CDR3 is CASSYSRGDEAFF. CDR3 DNA: TGTGCCAGCAGTTACTCGAGAGGAGATGAAGCTTTCTTT.

The chain employs TRBV4-1 and TRBJ2-3, with a possible D match to TRBD2 (5 bases). CDR3 size: 14 residues. Germline CDR1 and CDR2: MGHRA and YSYEKL. Trimming cost V 1 base and J 6 bases, with 11 bases left between them. The CDR3, as DNA: TGCGCCAGCAGCCAAGTACTAGTGACTGATACGCAGTATTTT. Translating gives CASSQVLVTDTQYF.

Only one count was recorded for this clone. V is TRBV4-1 and J is TRBJ2-5; no definite D call. The DNA end is more similar to TRBJ2-7, so the J call may be wrong. The CDR3 loop spans 14 amino acids. Germline V gene lookup returns CDR1 MGHRA and CDR2 YSYEKL. The CDR3 nucleotides read TGCGCCAGCAGCCAATATGCAGCGACCTACGAGCAGTACTTC. It encodes CASSQYAATYEQYF.

This rearrangement joins TRBV5-1 to TRBJ2-7; 9 bases fit TRBD1. With 4 bases clipped from V and 3 bases from J, the junction kept 5 bases outside the gene matches. Per germline, CDR1 SGHRS and CDR2 YFSETQ. The CDR3 is made up of 14 amino acids. CDR3 DNA: TGCGCCAGCAGCATCGGGACAGGGTTCTACGAGCAGTACTTC. Translation gives CASSIGTGFYEQYF.

This clone was counted between two and nine times. The genes are TRBV11-2 and TRBJ2-5; the D gene is possibly TRBD1 (5 bases). CDR3 length: 17 amino acids. With 5 bases removed from V and 2 bases from J, the gap between germline ends came to 21 bases. Germline lookup yields CDR1 SGHAT and CDR2 FQNNGV. The CDR3 loop is CASSPVWGAKTQETQYF. For the CDR3, the DNA is TGTGCCAGCAGCCCCGTTTGGGGCGCTAAGACTCAAGAGACCCAGTACTTC.

The rearrangement links TRBV19 to TRBJ1-5; D might be TRBD1 (5 bases). Trimming took 5 bases from V and 0 from J, leaving 8 bases between them. The CDR3 extends over 14 amino acids. CDR1 and CDR2 from the germline V gene are LNHDA and SQIVND (reference sequence). The CDR3 coding sequence is TGTGCCAGTAGTCTAGGGGCTAGCAATCAGCCCCAGCATTTT. Protein product: CASSLGASNQPQHF.

The chain joins TRBV5-1 to TRBJ1-1, with TRBD1 matching 7 bases. CDR3 length: 14 amino acids. The ends lost 3 bases at V and 4 bases at J; junction bases unmatched: 6. Germline V gene data show CDR1 as SGHRS and CDR2 as YFSETQ. The CDR3 loop is CASSSLGTATEAFF. CDR3 nucleotide sequence: TGCGCCAGCAGCTCGCTCGGGACAGCCACTGAAGCTTTCTTT.

This chain links TRBV5-1 with TRBJ1-5, with 8 bases lining up with TRBD1. V lost 6 bases, J lost 0 bases, and 17 bases stayed unmatched. The CDR3 has 19 residues. The germline V gene encodes CDR1 SGHRS and CDR2 YFSETQ. The CDR3 region is CASTLPGQEFVYSNQPQHF. The CDR3 nucleotides are TGCGCCAGCACCCTACCGGGACAGGAGTTCGTTTATAGCAATCAGCCCCAGCATTTT.

This chain uses TRBV5-4 with TRBJ1-1; 8 bases match TRBD1. The CDR3 is made up of 17 amino acids. V lost 0 bases to trimming and J lost 3 bases; unmatched junction nucleotides: 10. CDR1 and CDR2 (germline): SGHNT, YYREEE (reference sequence). The CDR3 region is CASSLEFDRGLDTEAFF. Written as DNA, the CDR3 is TGTGCCAGCAGCTTGGAATTCGACAGGGGATTGGACACTGAAGCTTTCTTT.

This chain joins TRBV28 and TRBJ2-3; a weak D match, TRBD2 (5 bases). Between the trimmed V and J ends, which lost 6 bases and 0 bases, there was a span of 10 bases. CDR1 and CDR2 (germline): MDHEN, SYDVKM. The CDR3 is 14 amino acids. CDR3 sequence: CASSGVRSTDTQYF. CDR3 coding DNA: TGTGCCAGCAGCGGGGTCCGGAGCACAGATACGCAGTATTTT.

J is TRBJ1-2 and V is TRBV21-1; the D call of TRBD1 is as the table states it, not checked on the DNA. TRBV21-1 is deemed a pseudogene. There are 18 residues in the CDR3. CDR3 nucleotides: TGTGCCAGCAGCAAAGCAGCTGGGCCGACAGTGGCTAACTATGGCTACACCTTC. Protein: CASSKAAGPTVANYGYTF.

The chain employs TRBV28 and TRBJ2-5; possible D gene TRBD2, 6 bases. The V end was cut by 5 bases, the J end by 0 bases, with 37 bases between. The CDR3 loop spans 23 amino acids. The germline CDR1 and CDR2 sequences are MDHEN and SYDVKM. The DNA of the CDR3 is TGTGCCAGCAGTCCCCCTTTGGGAGCCCCCGGAGGACTAACTACCTACTACCAAGAGACCCAGTACTTC. Translating gives CASSPPLGAPGGLTTYYQETQYF.

This clone showed up just once. J is TRBJ2-1 and V is TRBV12-5; 8 nucleotides agree with TRBD2. Germline CDR1 and CDR2: LGHNT and FRNRAP. V was clipped by 6 bases and J by 7 bases; unmatched bases: 11. The CDR3 is 15 amino acids. CDR3 sequence: CASGAGASGRNEQFF. CDR3 coding DNA: TGTGCTAGTGGAGCGGGGGCCTCCGGGAGGAATGAGCAGTTCTTC.

The chain is built from TRBV15 and TRBJ2-1; 10 bases are shared with TRBD2. With V trimmed by 0 bases and J by 9 bases, 11 bases remained unmatched. The CDR3 sequence is 17 residues long. Per the germline V gene, CDR1 is LNHNV and CDR2 is YYDKDF (reference sequence). The CDR3: CATSRDIGTSVKSEQFF. The CDR3, as DNA: TGTGCCACCAGCAGAGATATCGGGACTAGCGTGAAGAGTGAGCAGTTCTTC.

The chain uses TRBV7-9 and TRBJ2-7, with 7 bases that match TRBD2. V shed 4 bases and J 4 bases; nucleotides not matched to a gene: 13. Germline lookup yields CDR1 SEHNR and CDR2 FQNEAQ (reference sequence). This CDR3 is built from 16 residues. The CDR3 DNA follows: TGTGCCAGCAGCTCCTCGACGGGGAGGGGACGATACGAGCAGTACTTC. Residues: CASSSSTGRGRYEQYF. Variable domain in full (rest from reference TRBV7-9 and TRBJ2-7): DTGVSQNPRHKITKRGQNVTFRCDPISEHNRLYWYRQTLGQGPEFLTYFQNEAQLEKSRLLSDRFSAERPKGSFSTLEIQRTEQGDSAMYLCASSSSTGRGRYEQYFGPGTRLTVT.

The chain carries TRBV15 and TRBJ1-5; D call uncertain. V lost 0 bases and J lost 2, with 8 bases in between. The CDR3 is made up of 15 amino acids. Germline values: CDR1 LNHNV, CDR2 YYDKDF (reference sequence). Here the CDR3 reads CATSRDAVGNQPQHF. CDR3 DNA: TGTGCCACCAGCAGAGATGCGGTAGGCAATCAGCCCCAGCATTTT.

This clone came up once. The rearrangement uses TRBV13 and TRBJ2-1; perhaps TRBD2 as D (5 bases). This CDR3 region has 15 residues. Trimming shortened V by 1 base and J by 3 bases, and 10 bases separated the two germline ends. Germline V gene sequence: CDR1 PRHDT, CDR2 FYEKMQ (reference sequence). CDR3 loop: CASSLAGIFYNEQFF. CDR3 coding DNA: TGTGCCAGCAGCTTAGCGGGGATTTTCTACAATGAGCAGTTCTTC. The variable domain in full, completed from reference TRBV13 and TRBJ2-1, reads AAGVIQSPRHLIKEKRETATLKCYPIPRHDTVYWYQQGPGQDPQFLISFYEKMQSDKGSIPDRFSAQQFSDYHSELNMSSLELGDSALYFCASSLAGIFYNEQFFGPGTRLTVL.

The rearrangement uses TRBV28 and TRBJ1-1; 8 bases are a match to TRBD1. Germline CDR1 is MDHEN and CDR2 is SYDVKM. There are 16 residues in the CDR3. V shed 8 bases and J 3 bases; nucleotides not matched to a gene: 14. The DNA for the CDR3 is TGTGCCAGCTGTCCCTCTCAGGGGGCTTATGACACTGAAGCTTTCTTT. It translates to CASCPSQGAYDTEAFF.

The chain uses TRBV5-1 and TRBJ2-7; 7 nucleotides agree with TRBD1. From germline, CDR1 is SGHRS and CDR2 YFSETQ. The CDR3 consists of 14 residues. The V gene end was trimmed by 4 bases and the J gene end by 3 bases; junction bases not matched to a gene: 7. CDR3: CASSGRQGSYEQYF. CDR3 DNA: TGCGCCAGCAGCGGGCGACAGGGAAGCTACGAGCAGTACTTC.

The chain employs TRBV2 and TRBJ1-1, with TRBD1 matching over 8 bases. CDR3 length equals 14 residues. Germline trimming cut 6 bases from V and 4 bases from J; bases unmatched to any gene: 7. Germline V gene lookup returns CDR1 SNHLY and CDR2 FYNNEI. The CDR3: CASRGQVPGTEAFF. Written as DNA, the CDR3 is TGTGCCAGCAGGGGACAGGTACCGGGCACTGAAGCTTTCTTT.

The V and J genes are TRBV5-4 and TRBJ2-2; D gene unclear. The CDR3 is 15 amino acids. In germline, CDR1 is SGHNT, CDR2 YYREEE (reference sequence). The ends were cut back, 1 base at V and 2 bases at J, with 9 bases in the middle. CDR3 protein: CASSLTNTNTGELFF. Written as DNA, the CDR3 is TGTGCCAGCAGCTTGACTAATACTAACACCGGGGAGCTGTTTTTT.

This clone has only a few counts. V gene TRBV11-3 combines with J gene TRBJ1-1; D perhaps matches TRBD1 (5 bases). V lost 4 bases to trimming and J lost 4 bases, with 10 bases between them. The CDR3 has 13 residues. From germline, CDR1 is SGHNT and CDR2 YENEEA. The CDR3 sequence: CASSSGEGTEAFF. The CDR3 nucleotides are TGTGCCAGCAGCTCGGGGGAGGGCACTGAAGCTTTCTTT.

The chain couples TRBV9 to TRBJ2-1; 12 nucleotides agree with TRBD2. This CDR3 has 16 residues. Germline values: CDR1 SGDLS, CDR2 YYNGEE. J lost 6 bases, V lost 0 bases, and 4 bases had no gene match. CDR3 sequence (DNA): TGTGCCAGCAGCGTAGTGCGGACTAGCGGGATCAATGAGCAGTTCTTC. This codes for CASSVVRTSGINEQFF.

This chain links TRBV9 with TRBJ1-2, with D possibly TRBD1 on 6 matching bases. This CDR3 region has 14 residues. The V gene's germline CDR1 is SGDLS and CDR2 YYNGEE. Between the trimmed V and J ends, which lost 1 base and 2 bases, there was a span of 9 bases. The CDR3 region has the DNA TGTGCCAGCAGCGTACTTGGACAGAACTATGGCTACACCTTC. Translated, it gives CASSVLGQNYGYTF. The full variable domain, its missing parts supplied by reference TRBV9 and TRBJ1-2, is DSGVTQTPKHLITATGQRVTLRCSPRSGDLSVYWYQQSLDQGLQFLIQYYNGEERAKGNILERFSAQQFPDLHSELNLSSLELGDSALYFCASSVLGQNYGYTFGSGTRLTVV.

This sequence joins TRBV10-3 and TRBJ2-1; 8 nucleotides line up with TRBD2. Germline V CDR1 and CDR2: ENHRY, SYGVKD. V shed 6 bases and J 1 base; nucleotides not matched to a gene: 5. CDR3 length: 15 amino acids. The CDR3 reads CAIRNSGTSYNEQFF. The CDR3 region has the DNA TGTGCCATCAGGAATAGCGGGACTTCCTACAATGAGCAGTTCTTC.

The chain combines TRBV7-3 with TRBJ2-7, with D possibly TRBD1 on 6 matching bases. V lost 3 bases and J 3 bases, leaving 15 bases between the germline ends. This CDR3 has 15 amino acids. Looked up from germline, CDR1 is SGHTA and CDR2 is FQGTGA. Written as DNA, the CDR3 is TGTGCCAGCAGCTTGCATGCAGGGGATAACTACGAGCAGTACTTC. Its protein product is CASSLHAGDNYEQYF. Combining the CDR3 with reference TRBV7-3 and TRBJ2-7 gives the whole variable domain GAGVSQTPSNKVTEKGKYVELRCDPISGHTALYWYRQSLGQGPEFLIYFQGTGAADDSGLPNDRFFAVRPEGSVSTLKIQRTERGDSAVYLCASSLHAGDNYEQYFGPGTRLTVT.

V usage is TRBV7-9 and J usage is TRBJ2-7; 7 nucleotides agree with TRBD2. The trim removed 5 bases at V and 2 bases at J, leaving 3 bases unmatched. In germline, CDR1 is SEHNR, CDR2 FQNEAQ (reference sequence). The CDR3 extends over 13 amino acids. DNA for the CDR3: TGTGCCAGCAGCCCGGGACTAACCTACGAGCAGTACTTC. Encoded protein: CASSPGLTYEQYF.

The chain carries TRBV5-1 and TRBJ2-3; 11 bases align to TRBD2. Germline CDR1 and CDR2: SGHRS and YFSETQ. There are 16 residues in the CDR3. J was trimmed by 6 bases and V by 2 bases; bases with no gene match: 8. The chain's CDR3 is CASSFLAGGLADTQYF. The DNA for the CDR3 is TGCGCCAGCAGCTTTCTAGCGGGGGGCTTAGCGGATACGCAGTATTTT.